This T cell receptor beta chain originates from a study of T cells in Graves' hyperthyroidism and ophthalmopathy. Study overall: Peripheral blood draws took place at initial diagnosis, ahead of any treatment.

Exclusion of a patient resulted from uncontrolled infection, other autoimmune disease, pregnancy or lactation. PBMCs were derived from roughly 9.6 ml fresh peripheral blood. Study-wide findings and caveats: Researchers found most expanded thyroid clonotypes above 0.001 in blood as well.

The V gene end was trimmed by 6 bases and the J gene end by 7 bases; junction bases not matched to a gene: 4. Germline-derived CDR1 and CDR2 are MNHEY and SMNVEV (reference sequence). The length of the CDR3 is 14 residues. Amplified TCR beta CDR3 regions came from RNA transcripts. Using the HTBI primer set, a first-round RT-PCR was run on the TCR CDR3. One entry per CDR3 protein results from TCRdb running MiXCR on the multiplex PCR reads. This sample yields over 300,000 distinct CDR3 sequences, of which roughly an eighth are seen a single time; approximately 35% belongs to the top ten. This clonotype was seen repeatedly, ten times or more. Its antigen is currently unknown.

The receptor was derived from a woman aged 40 to 49 with Graves' ophthalmopathy. The J gene is TRBJ2-1, the V gene TRBV27, with 12 positions matching TRBD2. Source material: blood. CDR3 DNA sequence: TGTGCCAGCAGAGGACTAGCGGGACGGAATGAGCAGTTCTTC. Its translation: CASRGLAGRNEQFF.